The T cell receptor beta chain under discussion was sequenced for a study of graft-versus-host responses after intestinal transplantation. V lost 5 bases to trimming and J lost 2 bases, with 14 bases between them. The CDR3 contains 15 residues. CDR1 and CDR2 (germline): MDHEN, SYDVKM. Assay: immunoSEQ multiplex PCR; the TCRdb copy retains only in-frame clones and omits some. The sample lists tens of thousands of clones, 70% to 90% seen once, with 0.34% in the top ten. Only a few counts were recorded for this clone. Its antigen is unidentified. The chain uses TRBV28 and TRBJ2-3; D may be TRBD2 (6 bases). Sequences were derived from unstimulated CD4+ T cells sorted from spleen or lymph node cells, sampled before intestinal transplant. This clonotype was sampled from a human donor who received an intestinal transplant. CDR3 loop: CASSPGLSDTDTQYF. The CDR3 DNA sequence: TGTGCCAGCAGTCCCGGACTATCCGACACAGATACGCAGTATTTT. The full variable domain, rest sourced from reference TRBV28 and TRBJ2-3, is DVKVTQSSRYLVKRTGEKVFLECVQDMDHENMFWYRQDPGLGLRLIYFSYDVKMKEKGDIPEGYSVSREKKERFSLILESASTNQTSMYLCASSPGLSDTDTQYFGPGTRLTVL.